The rows below give T cell receptor beta chains drawn from one sample of a study of OX40 agonist ivuxolimab in advanced cancers. Sequencing used immunoSEQ multiplex PCR; TCRdb keeps in-frame clones, though not all of them. The repertoire holds 30,000 to 45,000 clones, with over 80% as singletons. The source was CD4+ or CD8+ T cells sorted from blood, collected in a trial of the OX40 agonist ivuxolimab. Receptors were obtained from an adult with an advanced solid tumor such as melanoma, head and neck, liver or kidney cancer. The CDR3 runs from the conserved cysteine through the conserved F or W. D genes are given only for firm matches. Clone size is stated in some rows and not others, as once, few, many or a class when expanded.

d_gene	v_gene	abundance	j_gene	CDR3aa	CDR3nt
NA	TRBV7-9	NA	TRBJ2-7	CASTGVLSYEQYF	TGTGCCAGTACAGGCGTACTCTCCTACGAGCAGTACTTC
TRBD2	TRBV11-2	NA	TRBJ2-1	CASSLPGGSYNEQFF	TGTGCCAGCAGCTTACCGGGGGGCTCCTACAATGAGCAGTTCTTC
TRBD1	TRBV11-2	once	TRBJ1-6	CASRVPGQGNSPLHF	TGTGCCAGCAGAGTACCGGGACAGGGGAATTCACCCCTCCACTTT
NA	TRBV6-1	NA	TRBJ2-7	CAWVSYEQYF	TGTGCCTGGGTATCCTACGAGCAGTACTTC
NA	TRBV7-9	NA	TRBJ1-1	CASSSGMGTEAFF	TGTGCCAGCAGCTCGGGGATGGGTACTGAAGCTTTCTTT
NA	TRBV7-9	NA	TRBJ2-7	CASSLMTDLSYEQYF	TGTGCCAGCAGCTTAATGACAGATCTATCCTACGAGCAGTACTTC
NA	TRBV21-1	NA	TRBJ2-3	CASSKGGPLGKDTQYF	TGTGCCAGCAGCAAAGGTGGACCCCTCGGGAAAGATACGCAGTATTTT
NA	TRBV7-9	NA	TRBJ1-6	CASSATDRFLNNSPLHF	TGTGCCAGCAGCGCGACTGACAGATTTTTAAATAATTCACCCCTCCACTTT
NA	TRBV9	NA	TRBJ1-2	CASSVRGEGYTF	TGTGCCAGCAGCGTCAGGGGAGAAGGCTACACCTTC
NA	TRBV6-4	NA	TRBJ2-2	CASSEPTGELFF	TGTGCCAGCAGTGAACCCACCGGGGAGCTGTTTTTT
NA	TRBV19	NA	TRBJ2-7	CASSIDLLSYEQYF	TGTGCCAGTAGTATAGATCTATTGTCCTACGAGCAGTACTTC
NA	TRBV9	NA	TRBJ2-1	CASSVGRNNEQFF	TGTGCCAGCAGCGTAGGGCGGAACAATGAGCAGTTCTTC
NA	TRBV6-1	NA	TRBJ1-1	CASSEVAEEAFF	TGTGCCAGCAGTGAGGTAGCAGAGGAAGCTTTCTTT
NA	TRBV5-1	NA	TRBJ2-1	CASSGSGGNEQFF	TGCGCCAGCAGCGGGAGTGGGGGGAATGAGCAGTTCTTC
NA	TRBV4-1	NA	TRBJ1-3	CASSQVTGHSGNTIYF	TGCGCCAGCAGCCAAGTTACAGGTCACTCTGGAAACACCATATATTTT
NA	TRBV5-1	NA	TRBJ2-5	CASLPLADRETQYF	TGCGCCAGCCTCCCTCTAGCCGACCGAGAGACCCAGTACTTC
NA	TRBV7-9	NA	TRBJ2-1	CASSSFYSSYNEQFF	TGTGCCAGCAGCTCATTCTATAGCTCCTACAATGAGCAGTTCTTC
NA	TRBV6-6	once	TRBJ1-2	CASSPSGSANYGYTF	TGTGCCAGCAGTCCCTCGGGCTCAGCTAACTATGGCTACACCTTC
NA	TRBV6-5	once	TRBJ1-5	CASSYSIPRSNQPQHF	TGTGCCAGCAGTTACTCGATACCCCGTAGCAATCAGCCCCAGCATTTT